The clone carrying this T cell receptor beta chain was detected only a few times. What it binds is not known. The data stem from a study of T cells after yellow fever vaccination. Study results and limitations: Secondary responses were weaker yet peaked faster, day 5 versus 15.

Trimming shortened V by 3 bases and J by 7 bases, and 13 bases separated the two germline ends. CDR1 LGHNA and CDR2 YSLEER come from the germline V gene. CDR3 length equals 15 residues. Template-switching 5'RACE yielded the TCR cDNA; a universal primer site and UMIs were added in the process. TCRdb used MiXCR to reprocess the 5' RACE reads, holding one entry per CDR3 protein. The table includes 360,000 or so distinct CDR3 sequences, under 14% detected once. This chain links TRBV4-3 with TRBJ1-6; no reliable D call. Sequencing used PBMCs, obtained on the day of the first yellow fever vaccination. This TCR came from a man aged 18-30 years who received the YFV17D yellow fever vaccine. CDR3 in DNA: TGCGCCAGCAGCCAGACCTTAAAAGCAAATTCACCCCTCCACTTT. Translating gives CASSQTLKANSPLHF.